The source of this T cell receptor beta chain is a study of identical twins. In TCRdb, the 5' RACE reads were re-called with MiXCR into one record per CDR3 protein. The profile shows 350,000 to 400,000 distinct CDR3 sequences, 7% to 9.5% of them singletons. Points from the study as a whole: The study reached conclusions through statistical analysis that was cross-sectional, not following the same donors. Surplus twin overlap in beta out-of-frame sequences was less pronounced. In monozygotic twins, models underestimated the sharing of out-of-frame TCR alpha. Out-of-frame alpha sequences common to twins exhibited a surplus of low generation probability.

On this clonotype: Its antigen is undetermined.

The CDR3 runs to 15 residues. Losses at the gene ends were 11 bases for V and 1 base for J; bases not matched to a gene: 13. Germline lookup yields CDR1 MNHEY and CDR2 SVGAGI. This receptor was taken from a woman between 50 and 59 years old in good health. The sample taken for sequencing was naive T cells sorted from blood. V usage is TRBV6-5 and J usage is TRBJ2-5; 7 bases match TRBD1. The CDR3 protein is CASCPRDRIQETQYF. CDR3 bases: TGTGCCTCGTGCCCCCGGGACAGAATCCAAGAGACCCAGTACTTC.